The 17 T cell receptor beta chains below were found in one sample sequenced in a study of beta chain features in type 1 diabetes. The whole isolated RNA underwent reverse transcription, so sequencing captured expressed TCRB transcripts. Profiling relied on immunoSEQ multiplex PCR, and the TCRdb table lists in-frame clones only, not all of them. The table lists a few hundred thousand clones, 10% to 15% of them singletons, with 0.015% to 0.02% in the top ten. What was sequenced was naive CD4+ T cells from blood. The receptors come from a man younger than 30 in good health.

This clone was seen only a few times. CDR3 residues: CASSHRPGAERNTGELFF. DNA for the CDR3: TGTGCCAGCAGCCATAGACCTGGGGCCGAAAGAAACACCGGGGAGCTGTTTTTT. The chain joins TRBV9 to TRBJ2-2; D may be TRBD1 (5 bases). Germline V CDR1 and CDR2: SGDLS, YYNGEE. Between the trimmed V and J ends, which lost 4 bases and 2 bases, there was a span of 21 bases. CDR3 length: 18 residues.

This clone has just a few counts. The chain uses TRBV6-6 and TRBJ1-2; 7 bases are a match to TRBD1. The germline V gene has CDR1 MNHNY and CDR2 SVGAGI (reference sequence). V shed 4 bases and J 2 bases; nucleotides not matched to a gene: 10. The CDR3 covers 16 residues. The CDR3 spells CASSFSQNRGNYGYTF. Written as DNA, the CDR3 is TGTGCCAGCAGTTTTTCCCAGAACAGGGGAAACTATGGCTACACCTTC.

This clone was seen more than once but under ten times. The chain couples TRBV28 to TRBJ2-5; weak D call: TRBD2 (8 bases). Trimming took off 10 bases at V and 6 bases at J, with 30 bases between the two ends. CDR1 and CDR2 (germline): MDHEN, SYDVKM. The CDR3 is 17 amino acids. The CDR3 here is CAIYPGGGRGLRKTQYF. CDR3 nucleotides: TGTGCCATCTATCCGGGAGGGGGCAGGGGTCTTAGGAAGACCCAGTACTTC.

V is TRBV27 and J is TRBJ1-1, with 11 nucleotides matching TRBD1. The germline CDR1 and CDR2 sequences are MNHEY and SMNVEV (reference sequence). Losses at the gene ends were 4 bases for V and 4 bases for J; bases not matched to a gene: 8. The CDR3 length is 16 residues. The CDR3 sequence: CASSSPGTGGGTEAFF. CDR3 nucleotide sequence: TGTGCCAGCAGTTCACCTGGGACAGGGGGGGGCACTGAAGCTTTCTTT.

The table lists this clone with a count of one. The rearrangement links TRBV9 to TRBJ2-1; no clear D gene. The length of the CDR3 is 15 residues. The V end lost 0 bases, the J end lost 5 bases, and 12 bases lay between the germline ends. The germline V gene encodes CDR1 SGDLS and CDR2 YYNGEE. CDR3: CASSVEAGFNNEQFF. For the CDR3, the DNA is TGTGCCAGCAGCGTAGAGGCAGGTTTTAACAATGAGCAGTTCTTC.

The chain links TRBV6-6 to TRBJ1-2; 10 bases are a match to TRBD1. V lost 5 bases, J lost 7 bases, and 10 bases stayed unmatched. In germline, CDR1 is MNHNY, CDR2 SVGAGI (reference sequence). The CDR3 sequence is 15 residues long. The DNA for the CDR3 is TGTGCCAGCAGTGAGCCCGGACAGGGGGTCTTTGGCTACACCTTC. Residues: CASSEPGQGVFGYTF.

The table lists this clone with a few counts. The J gene is TRBJ2-2, the V gene TRBV6-5; the D is unclear. Trimming stripped 2 bases from V and 0 bases from J, with 7 bases between. This CDR3 is built from 15 residues. Looked up from germline, CDR1 is MNHEY and CDR2 is SVGAGI. The CDR3 region has the DNA TGTGCCAGCAGTTACAGGAGCTCGAACACCGGGGAGCTGTTTTTT. Translated, it gives CASSYRSSNTGELFF.

This chain uses TRBV7-2 with TRBJ2-7; maybe TRBD1 (6 bases). This CDR3 region has 19 residues. With 4 bases removed from V and 2 bases from J, the gap between germline ends came to 27 bases. Germline V gene lookup returns CDR1 SGHTA and CDR2 FQGNSA. The CDR3 DNA reads as TGTGCCAGCAGCTGGAAGGGGGTTGTAACAGGATCCCTTCCCTACGAGCAGTACTTC. It codes for CASSWKGVVTGSLPYEQYF.

This chain uses TRBV5-1 with TRBJ2-3; a weak D match, TRBD2 (5 bases). Germline V lookup: CDR1 SGHRS, CDR2 YFSETQ. The CDR3 sequence is 16 residues long. V lost 4 bases and J lost 0, with 15 bases in between. The CDR3 region is CASSRMAGTSTDTQYF. CDR3 DNA sequence: TGCGCCAGCAGCCGCATGGCGGGTACTAGCACAGATACGCAGTATTTT.

CDR3 nucleotide sequence: TGCGCCAGCAGCTTGGGACCGGGTGTGCCCCCCTACGAGCAGTACTTC. Residues: CASSLGPGVPPYEQYF. The chain has TRBV5-1 and TRBJ2-7, with D unresolved. This CDR3 is built from 16 residues. V dropped 0 bases and J dropped 2 bases, with 15 bases sitting between them. Germline V lookup: CDR1 SGHRS, CDR2 YFSETQ.

This rearrangement joins TRBV2 to TRBJ2-3; D may be TRBD2 (6 bases). Trimming cost V 3 bases and J 0 bases, with 7 bases left between them. The CDR3 has 14 amino acids. The germline gives CDR1 SNHLY, CDR2 FYNNEI. CDR3 sequence (DNA): TGTGCCAGCAGTGACGGGGGAAGCACAGATACGCAGTATTTT. It specifies CASSDGGSTDTQYF.

This clone was observed a few times. The rearrangement uses TRBV30 and TRBJ2-7; 9 nucleotides match TRBD1. The CDR3 has 14 residues. CDR1 GTSNPN and CDR2 SVGIG come from the germline V gene (reference sequence). V was clipped by 5 bases and J by 4 bases; unmatched bases: 9. Here the CDR3 reads CAWGTGTGQYEQYF. CDR3 DNA: TGTGCCTGGGGGACAGGGACCGGGCAGTACGAGCAGTACTTC.

This clone was counted only a few times. The genes are TRBV6-5 and TRBJ1-2, with D unresolved. V was trimmed by 7 bases and J by 8 bases, leaving 17 bases between them. Germline V gives CDR1 MNHEY, CDR2 SVGAGI. CDR3 length: 13 residues. This CDR3 reads CASKTTGFPGYTF. The DNA of the CDR3 is TGTGCCAGCAAAACGACTGGTTTTCCCGGCTACACCTTC.

The table lists this clone with a few counts. The V gene is TRBV7-2, the J gene TRBJ2-5, with 9 bases aligning to TRBD1. Germline V lookup: CDR1 SGHTA, CDR2 FQGNSA. The CDR3 length is 14 residues. V lost 5 bases and J lost 4; bases outside the gene matches: 5. DNA of the CDR3: TGTGCCAGCAGCACTGGACAGGGGCGAGAGACCCAGTACTTC. Residues: CASSTGQGRETQYF.

This clone was picked up a small number of times. The chain couples TRBV29-1 to TRBJ2-7; 11 nucleotides agree with TRBD2. The CDR3 loop spans 13 amino acids. Germline V lookup: CDR1 SQVTM, CDR2 ANQGSEA. V shed 7 bases and J 5 bases; nucleotides not matched to a gene: 7. This CDR3 reads CSGLGLAANEQYF. The CDR3 region has the DNA TGCAGCGGCCTGGGACTAGCGGCAAACGAGCAGTACTTC.

This chain links TRBV19 with TRBJ2-1; possible D gene TRBD1, 6 bases. Germline V lookup: CDR1 LNHDA, CDR2 SQIVND (reference sequence). The V gene lost 1 base and the J gene lost 0 bases, with 10 bases spanning the gap. CDR3 length equals 16 residues. The CDR3 region is CASSIGQVGSYNEQFF. The CDR3 region has the DNA TGTGCCAGTAGTATAGGACAGGTGGGCTCCTACAATGAGCAGTTCTTC.

The V call is TRBV30, the J call TRBJ1-6; no reliable D call. The CDR3 extends over 13 amino acids. Germline assignment: CDR1 GTSNPN and CDR2 SVGIG (reference sequence). V was cut by 2 bases and J by 10 bases, with 12 bases left in between. The CDR3 DNA reads TGTGCCTGGAGTTCCGTTTCCAGATCACCCCTCCACTTT. It encodes CAWSSVSRSPLHF.